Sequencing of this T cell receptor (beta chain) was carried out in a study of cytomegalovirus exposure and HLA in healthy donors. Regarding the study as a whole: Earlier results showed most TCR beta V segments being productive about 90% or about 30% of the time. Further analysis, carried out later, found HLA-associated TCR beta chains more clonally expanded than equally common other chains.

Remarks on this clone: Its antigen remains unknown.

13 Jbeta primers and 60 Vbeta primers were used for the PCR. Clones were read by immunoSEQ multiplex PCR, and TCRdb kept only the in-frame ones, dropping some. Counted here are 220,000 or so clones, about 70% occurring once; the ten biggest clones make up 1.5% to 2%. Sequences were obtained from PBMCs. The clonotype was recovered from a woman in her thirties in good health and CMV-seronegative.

The CDR3 nucleotides read TGTGCCAGCAGCATCGGAGGAGGGGGAGGGACTGAAGCTTTCTTT. Its translation: CASSIGGGGGTEAFF. The genes are TRBV2 and TRBJ1-1; TRBD1 might be the D (6 bases). This CDR3 is built from 15 residues. Germline lookup yields CDR1 SNHLY and CDR2 FYNNEI. Trimming pared 6 bases from V and 5 bases from J, leaving 19 bases between.